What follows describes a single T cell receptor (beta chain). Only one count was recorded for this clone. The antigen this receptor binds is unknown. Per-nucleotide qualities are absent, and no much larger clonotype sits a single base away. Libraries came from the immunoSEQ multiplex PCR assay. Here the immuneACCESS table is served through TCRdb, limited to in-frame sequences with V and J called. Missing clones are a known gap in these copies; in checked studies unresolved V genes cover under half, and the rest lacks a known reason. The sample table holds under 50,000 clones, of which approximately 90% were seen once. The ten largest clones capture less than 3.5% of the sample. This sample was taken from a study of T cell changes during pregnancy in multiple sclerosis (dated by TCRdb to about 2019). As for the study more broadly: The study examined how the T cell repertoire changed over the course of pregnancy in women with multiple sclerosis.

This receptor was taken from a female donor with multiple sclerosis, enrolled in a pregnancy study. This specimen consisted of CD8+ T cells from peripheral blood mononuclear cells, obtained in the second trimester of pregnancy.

This receptor carries the CDR3 CASNAGLAGRYEQYF. The bases read TGTGCCAGTAACGCCGGACTAGCGGGGCGCTACGAGCAGTACTTC. Recombination joined TRBV19 with TRBJ2-7; 12 of the junction bases match TRBD2. The germline V gene (reference sequence) supplies CDR1 LNHDA and CDR2 SQIVND. The CDR3, cysteine through phenylalanine, is 15 amino acids long. Left in the record is the CDR3 DNA by itself, 45 bases read in frame from the first base. V trim: 7 bases; J trim: 3 bases; unmatched bases: 7.